Sequencing of this T cell receptor beta chain was carried out in a study of blood T cell repertoires in COVID-19. Study-level background: COVID-19 samples from acute and convalescent phases originated in the United States, Italy and Spain. PBMCs, B-cell-depleted T cells, or T cells were the source of the cDNA or gDNA that made up the material.

Source study methods: Using reference gene primer amplification, nucleated cell counts were estimated. Here immunoSEQ multiplex PCR was the method, and the copy in TCRdb shows in-frame clones only, minus some. That table furnishes V, J and clone size, whereas the DNA furnished D and trimming. The repertoire consists of 110,000 or so clones, with roughly 89% occurring once and the leading ten covering about 19%. Per the germline V gene, CDR1 is SGHRS and CDR2 is YFSETQ. CDR3 length equals 13 residues. Trimming left V 2 bases short and J 2 bases short, with 7 bases between. This receptor was taken from a human donor with acute or convalescent COVID-19. The donor label of this sample is uncertain. Material for sequencing was peripheral blood. This chain joins TRBV5-1 and TRBJ1-1; D call uncertain. The DNA of the CDR3 is TGCGCCAGCAGCTTTGTGGGCAACACTGAAGCTTTCTTT. The encoded protein is CASSFVGNTEAFF.